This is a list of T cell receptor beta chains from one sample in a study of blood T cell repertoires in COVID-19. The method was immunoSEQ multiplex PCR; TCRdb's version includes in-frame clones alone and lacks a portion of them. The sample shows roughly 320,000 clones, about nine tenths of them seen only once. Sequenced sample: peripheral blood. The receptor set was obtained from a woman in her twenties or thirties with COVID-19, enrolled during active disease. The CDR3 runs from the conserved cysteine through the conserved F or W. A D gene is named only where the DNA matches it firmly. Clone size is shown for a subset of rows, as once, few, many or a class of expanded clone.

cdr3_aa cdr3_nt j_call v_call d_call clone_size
CASMGTGGSEAFF TGTGCCAGCATGGGGACAGGGGGATCGGAAGCTTTCTTT TRBJ1-1 TRBV6-5 TRBD1 .
CAIRAGGWDEQFF TGTGCCATCAGGGCGGGGGGCTGGGATGAGCAGTTCTTC TRBJ2-1 TRBV10-3 TRBD2 few
CASSLATGRAPTDTQYF TGTGCCAGCAGCTTAGCAACGGGAAGAGCCCCCACAGATACGCAGTATTTT TRBJ2-3 TRBV7-2 . .
CASREQGFQYF TGCGCCAGCAGGGAACAGGGATTTCAGTACTTC TRBJ2-4 TRBV10-2 . .
CASSPGAGQGLRYTF TGTGCCAGCAGCCCGGGAGCGGGACAGGGCCTTAGGTACACCTTC TRBJ1-2 TRBV7-2 TRBD1 .
CASSLGVAGGDSEQFF TGTGCCAGCAGCTTGGGGGTAGCGGGGGGCGATAGCGAGCAGTTCTTC TRBJ2-1 TRBV5-4 TRBD2 .
CASSLSPQGGYTF TGTGCCAGCAGCTTATCACCCCAGGGAGGCTACACCTTC TRBJ1-2 TRBV7-9 . .
CASSYSPSSGANVLTF TGTGCCAGCAGTTACTCGCCCAGCTCTGGGGCCAACGTCCTGACTTTC TRBJ2-6 TRBV6-5 . .
CASSSPQGQGEAFF TGTGCCAGCAGCTCACCACAGGGTCAGGGTGAAGCTTTCTTT TRBJ1-1 TRBV9 . .
CATETRPNTGELFF TGTGCCACCGAGACTCGTCCTAACACCGGGGAGCTGTTTTTT TRBJ2-2 TRBV28 . once
CASSEWTVNYGYTF TGTGCCAGCAGTGAATGGACAGTGAACTATGGCTACACCTTC TRBJ1-2 TRBV2 . .
CASSLGQGSGELFF TGTGCCAGCAGTCTCGGACAGGGGAGCGGGGAGCTGTTTTTT TRBJ2-2 TRBV9 TRBD1 .
CASSSRGGALPGTQYF TGTGCCAGCAGTTCGCGCGGGGGGGCTCTACCGGGGACCCAGTACTTC TRBJ2-5 TRBV28 TRBD2 .
CASSYRGSSGANVLTF TGTGCCAGCAGTTACAGGGGCAGCTCTGGGGCCAACGTCCTGACTTTC TRBJ2-6 TRBV6-5 . .
CATSDPADSTDTQYF TGTGCCACCAGTGACCCAGCGGACAGCACAGATACGCAGTATTTT TRBJ2-3 TRBV24-1 . .
CASSSTGGSGNTIYF TGTGCCAGCAGTTCGACAGGGGGCTCTGGAAACACCATATATTTT TRBJ1-3 TRBV6-5 TRBD1 few
CASSRDRVAGNTIYF TGTGCCAGCAGCCGAGACAGGGTGGCTGGAAACACCATATATTTT TRBJ1-3 TRBV7-8 TRBD1 .
CASSPQDTGELFF TGTGCCAGCAGCCCACAGGACACCGGGGAGCTGTTTTTT TRBJ2-2 TRBV7-9 . .